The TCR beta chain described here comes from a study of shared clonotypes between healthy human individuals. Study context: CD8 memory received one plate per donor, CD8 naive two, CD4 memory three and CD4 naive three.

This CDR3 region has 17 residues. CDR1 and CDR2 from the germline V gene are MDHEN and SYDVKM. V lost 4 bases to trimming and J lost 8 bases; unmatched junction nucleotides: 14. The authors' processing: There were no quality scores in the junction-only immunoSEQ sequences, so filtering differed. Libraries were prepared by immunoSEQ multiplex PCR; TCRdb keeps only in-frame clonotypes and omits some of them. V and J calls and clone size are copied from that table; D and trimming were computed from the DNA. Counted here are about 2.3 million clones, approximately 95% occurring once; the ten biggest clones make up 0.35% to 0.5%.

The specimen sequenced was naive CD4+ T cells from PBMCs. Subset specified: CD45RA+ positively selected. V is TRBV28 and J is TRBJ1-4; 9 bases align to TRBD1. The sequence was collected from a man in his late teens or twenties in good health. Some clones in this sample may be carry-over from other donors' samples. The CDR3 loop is CASSSPQGAPGEEKLFF. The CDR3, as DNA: TGTGCCAGCAGTTCCCCACAGGGGGCGCCGGGCGAGGAAAAACTGTTTTTT.